The rows below give T cell receptor beta chains drawn from one sample of a study of shared clonotypes between healthy human individuals. Only in-frame clones appear in the TCRdb table, and some are missing; sequencing was by immunoSEQ multiplex PCR. The sample holds 550,000 to 650,000 clones, 96% seen once. Material: naive CD8+ T cells sorted from blood. These receptors all stem from a young woman in good health. Each CDR3 is given with its conserved first and last residue. The D gene is left open where the match is weak.

v_call d_call cdr3_aa
TRBV29-1 . CSVEGLHQETQYF
TRBV2 . CASRDSPWSQFF
TRBV13 . CASSLESSGASTDTQYF
TRBV13 . CASSQRGVAGELFF
TRBV23-1 . CASRPGGSDTEAFF
TRBV9 TRBD2 CASSEGLAGADTQYF
TRBV27 . CASSLVGEYTGELFF
TRBV7-9 . CASSPKGPPGINTIYF
TRBV28 . CASSFLPGELFF
TRBV6-4 TRBD2 CASSWVVAGPPSYEQYF
TRBV9 . CASSPWGGTGNTQYF
TRBV7-9 TRBD2 CASSLGTSGPFYNEQFF
TRBV14 . CASSRYREGGNEQFF
TRBV9 TRBD2 CASSAGPGLAGVDTQYF
TRBV9 TRBD2 CASSVGNGDYPVNEQFF
TRBV30 . CAWSLVRNLEAFF
TRBV11-2 TRBD1 CASSYGDRGFQETQYF
TRBV7-9 TRBD1 CASSLAGTGGYEQYF
TRBV27 . CASSLKQYF
TRBV7-9 . CASSLRKAVTNEKLFF